This T cell receptor (beta chain) was captured in a study of blood T cell repertoires in COVID-19. Germline-derived CDR1 and CDR2 are GTSNPN and SVGIG (reference sequence). The CDR3 is 13 residues long. V lost 4 bases, J lost 5 bases, and 14 bases lay in between. Sequenced by immunoSEQ multiplex PCR; TCRdb stores in-frame clones only, minus some. The table records some 160,000 clones, 80% to 90% of them present only once. This clone was detected a few times. Material for sequencing was peripheral blood. The sequence was obtained from a woman between 65 and 79 years old who had recovered from COVID-19. This chain uses TRBV30 with TRBJ2-5; tentatively, D is TRBD1 (7 bases). The CDR3 spells CAWKRRGRETQYF. The CDR3 DNA reads as TGTGCCTGGAAGAGGAGGGGGCGGGAGACCCAGTACTTC.